These 17 T cell receptor beta chains share one sample of origin, sequenced in a study of shared clonotypes between healthy human individuals. Sequencing used immunoSEQ multiplex PCR; TCRdb keeps in-frame clones, though not all of them. The data hold some 1 million clones, with about 80% observed a single time. Sequencing was performed on memory CD4+ T cells sorted from blood. Noted subset: CD45RA-negative fraction. The receptors originated from a man aged 18 to 29 in good health.

The chain recombines TRBV2 with TRBJ2-7; 11 nucleotides agree with TRBD1. Unmatched junction bases numbered 4, after V lost 3 bases and J lost 0 bases. The CDR3 totals 16 residues. Germline-derived CDR1 and CDR2 are SNHLY and FYNNEI. CDR3 nucleotides: TGTGCCAGCAGTGATACCGGGACAGGGGGCTCCTACGAGCAGTACTTC. This gives the protein CASSDTGTGGSYEQYF.

The rearrangement links TRBV5-1 to TRBJ1-2, with D hard to call. The germline V gene encodes CDR1 SGHRS and CDR2 YFSETQ. CDR3 length: 14 residues. Trimming pared 0 bases from V and 2 bases from J, leaving 8 bases between. The chain's CDR3 is CASSLESQNYGYTF. DNA of the CDR3: TGCGCCAGCAGCTTGGAGTCTCAGAACTATGGCTACACCTTC.

The chain carries TRBV6-5 and TRBJ1-4; tentative D call: TRBD1 (5 bases). V lost 8 bases to trimming and J lost 4 bases, with 14 bases between them. CDR1 and CDR2 from the germline V gene are MNHEY and SVGAGI. The CDR3 has 14 residues. DNA for the CDR3: TGTGCCAGCCACAGCGGGGGAAATAATGAAAAACTGTTTTTT. It specifies CASHSGGNNEKLFF.

This clone was counted only a few times. The rearrangement uses TRBV5-1 and TRBJ1-2, with 8 bases matching TRBD1. V lost 5 bases, J lost 6 bases, and 9 bases stayed unmatched. CDR1 is SGHRS and CDR2 is YFSETQ in the germline V gene. The CDR3 loop spans 14 amino acids. CDR3 coding DNA: TGCGCCAGCAGGCCCACAGGGGGAGTCGATGGCTACACCTTC. This encodes CASRPTGGVDGYTF.

V and J are TRBV11-2 and TRBJ2-7; possibly TRBD2 for D (5 bases). V dropped 1 base and J dropped 1 base, with 11 bases sitting between them. Looked up from germline, CDR1 is SGHAT and CDR2 is FQNNGV. The CDR3 totals 15 residues. CDR3 protein: CASSLVFRESYEQYF. DNA for the CDR3: TGTGCCAGCAGCTTAGTCTTTCGGGAATCCTACGAGCAGTACTTC. The whole variable domain, filled in from reference TRBV11-2 and TRBJ2-7, reads EAGVAQSPRYKIIEKRQSVAFWCNPISGHATLYWYQQILGQGPKLLIQFQNNGVVDDSQLPKDRFSAERLKGVDSTLKIQPAKLEDSAVYLCASSLVFRESYEQYFGPGTRLTVT.

The chain joins TRBV19 to TRBJ1-1, with 7 positions matching TRBD1. Germline CDR1 is LNHDA and CDR2 is SQIVND (reference sequence). V dropped 6 bases and J dropped 4; count of bases not matched to a gene: 8. This CDR3 spans 14 amino acids. CDR3 DNA sequence: TGTGCCAGTAGACCCGACAGGGTGAGCACTGAAGCTTTCTTT. Its protein is CASRPDRVSTEAFF.

The chain is built from TRBV7-9 and TRBJ2-5, with D possibly TRBD1 on 5 matching bases. Trimming cost V 5 bases and J 4 bases, with 8 bases left between them. Looked up from germline, CDR1 is SEHNR and CDR2 is FQNEAQ (reference sequence). The CDR3 spans 12 residues. This CDR3 reads CASSPGPETQYF. DNA of the CDR3: TGTGCCAGCAGCCCAGGGCCAGAGACCCAGTACTTC.

This clone was counted between two and nine times. Here the CDR3 reads CASSLGGAQTEAFF. The CDR3 DNA reads as TGTGCCAGCAGCTTGGGCGGGGCGCAAACTGAAGCTTTCTTT. The V and J genes are TRBV5-4 and TRBJ1-1, with D possibly matching TRBD1 (5 bases). The CDR3 has 14 residues. The V and J ends lost 0 bases and 5 bases respectively, with 11 bases between them. Germline CDR1 is SGHNT and CDR2 is YYREEE (reference sequence).

The rearrangement links TRBV27 to TRBJ2-7, with D unclear. Germline CDR1 MNHEY, CDR2 SMNVEV (reference sequence). V gave up 8 bases and J gave up 6 bases, with 14 bases separating them. There are 12 residues in the CDR3. DNA for the CDR3: TGTGCCAGCGCAGGCGTCCCTCGCGAGCAGTACTTC. Translation: CASAGVPREQYF.

The chain has TRBV30 and TRBJ1-6; TRBD1 might be the D (6 bases). Trimming left V 8 bases short and J 0 bases short, with 17 bases between. Germline CDR1 and CDR2: GTSNPN and SVGIG (reference sequence). The CDR3 contains 16 residues. CDR3 nucleotide sequence: TGTGCCGTCGAGGGAGGGGGGAGCTCCTATAATTCACCCCTCCACTTT. Its protein product is CAVEGGGSSYNSPLHF.

The rearrangement uses TRBV5-1 and TRBJ2-3, with TRBD2 matching 10 bases. In germline, CDR1 is SGHRS, CDR2 YFSETQ. The ends lost 8 bases at V and 4 bases at J; junction bases unmatched: 7. The CDR3 sequence is 14 residues long. The CDR3: CASKAGGPADTQYF. In nucleotides, the CDR3 is TGCGCCAGTAAAGCGGGGGGGCCCGCAGATACGCAGTATTTT.

V gene TRBV5-1 combines with J gene TRBJ2-7; D is perhaps TRBD2 (6 bases). Germline loops: CDR1 SGHRS, CDR2 YFSETQ. The V and J ends lost 1 base and 5 bases respectively, with 16 bases between them. The CDR3 length is 15 residues. The CDR3 bases are TGCGCCAGCAGCTTGTCCGGGGCCTCGGGGGACGAGCAGTACTTC. As protein: CASSLSGASGDEQYF.

The chain uses TRBV29-1 and TRBJ1-3; D remains ambiguous. Germline assignment: CDR1 SQVTM and CDR2 ANQGSEA. V lost 1 base and J lost 4, with 11 bases in between. The CDR3 sequence is 14 residues long. The CDR3: CSVEVGGYGNTIYF. For the CDR3, the DNA is TGCAGCGTTGAAGTAGGTGGTTACGGAAACACCATATATTTT.

The chain joins TRBV5-1 to TRBJ2-7; D perhaps matches TRBD1 (6 bases). The CDR3 loop spans 15 amino acids. Deletions cut 0 bases from V and 6 bases from J, with 16 bases between. The germline gives CDR1 SGHRS, CDR2 YFSETQ. The CDR3 loop reads CASSLGDPGVAEQYF. The CDR3 DNA reads TGCGCCAGCAGCTTGGGGGACCCAGGGGTGGCCGAGCAGTACTTC.

V and J are TRBV5-1 and TRBJ1-3; no definite D call. Germline V CDR1 and CDR2: SGHRS, YFSETQ. With 9 bases removed from V and 2 bases from J, the gap between germline ends came to 12 bases. The length of the CDR3 is 13 residues. This CDR3 reads CATSQDPGNTIYF. CDR3 nucleotides: TGCGCCACCAGTCAAGACCCTGGAAACACCATATATTTT.

The chain uses TRBV7-2 and TRBJ1-2, with D perhaps TRBD1 (5 bases). Germline CDR1 reads SGHTA; CDR2 reads FQGNSA. V was cut by 5 bases and J by 1 base, with 23 bases left in between. This CDR3 is built from 18 residues. The CDR3 DNA follows: TGTGCCAGCAGCCGATACGCTTCGAGACAGAACTTTAACTATGGCTACACCTTC. This sequence encodes CASSRYASRQNFNYGYTF.

This clone was counted once. The chain couples TRBV7-8 to TRBJ2-2, with 12 positions matching TRBD1. The CDR3 length is 16 residues. Trimming at V came to 5 bases and at J to 6 bases, leaving 7 bases not matched to a gene. CDR1 SGHVS and CDR2 FQNEAQ come from the germline V gene. CDR3: CASSMGTGGWAGELFF. The CDR3 DNA follows: TGTGCCAGCAGCATGGGGACAGGGGGCTGGGCCGGGGAGCTGTTTTTT.